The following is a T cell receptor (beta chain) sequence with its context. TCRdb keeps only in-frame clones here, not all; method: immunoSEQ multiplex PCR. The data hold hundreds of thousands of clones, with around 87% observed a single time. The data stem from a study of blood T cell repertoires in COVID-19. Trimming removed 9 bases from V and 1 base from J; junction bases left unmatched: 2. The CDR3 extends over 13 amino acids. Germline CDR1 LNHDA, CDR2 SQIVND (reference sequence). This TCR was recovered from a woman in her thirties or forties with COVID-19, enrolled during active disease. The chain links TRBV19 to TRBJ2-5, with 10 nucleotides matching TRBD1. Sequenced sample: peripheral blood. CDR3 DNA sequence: TGTGCCAGCAGGACAGGGGGCCAAGAGACCCAGTACTTC. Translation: CASRTGGQETQYF. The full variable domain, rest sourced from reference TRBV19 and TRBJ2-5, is DGGITQSPKYLFRKEGQNVTLSCEQNLNHDAMYWYRQDPGQGLRLIYYSQIVNDFQKGDIAEGYSVSREKKESFPLTVTSAQKNPTAFYLCASRTGGQETQYFGPGTRLLVL.